The TCR beta chain described here comes from a study of cytomegalovirus exposure and HLA in healthy donors. The primer mix had 60 Vbeta and 13 Jbeta primers. Clones were sequenced by immunoSEQ multiplex PCR, and TCRdb holds only the in-frame ones, with some missing. The sample gives 150,000 to 200,000 clones, 75% of which show up once; roughly 3% is in the top ten. After removal of 6 bases from V and 1 base from J, the junction contained 9 bases not matched to a gene. The germline CDR1 and CDR2 sequences are SGHRS and YFSETQ. The CDR3 is made up of 15 amino acids. Study-level results: Most of the CMV-associated TCR beta chains (in a later analysis) appeared to be HLA-restricted.

To note about this clone: The target antigen is unknown.

The chain recombines TRBV5-1 with TRBJ2-7; 8 bases line up with TRBD2. The sequenced sample consisted of PBMCs. The clonotype originates from a woman aged 45-65 years in good health and CMV-seropositive. The CDR3 DNA reads as TGCGCCAGCAACCTCGACGCGGGGGGATCCTACGAGCAGTACTTC. Translation: CASNLDAGGSYEQYF.